This T cell receptor (beta chain) is drawn from a study of CD8+ T cells in alopecia areata. Findings and limits, study-wide: There were also resident alphabeta T cells of normal skin sequenced in scalp samples.

Extracted from the samples, RNA was reverse transcribed into cDNA to serve as the sequencing template. Method: immunoSEQ multiplex PCR; TCRdb's copy keeps in-frame clones and lacks some. Among about 150,000 clones, around 50% were seen once, and the ten largest hold approximately 19%. Comments on this clone: No antigen is known for it.

This clonotype was sampled from a human donor with alopecia areata. The sequencing here drew on CD8+ T cells sorted from blood, taken at week 0.

This CDR3 reads CSGSDRVADTQYF. The CDR3 DNA follows: TGCAGCGGTTCAGACAGGGTTGCAGATACGCAGTATTTT. The rearrangement joins TRBV29-1 to TRBJ2-3, with 7 bases that match TRBD1. Looked up from germline, CDR1 is SQVTM and CDR2 is ANQGSEA. With 7 bases clipped from V and 4 bases from J, the junction kept 8 bases outside the gene matches. This CDR3 contains 13 residues.